These 15 T cell receptor beta chains were sequenced from one sample in a study of shared clonotypes between healthy human individuals. The assay was immunoSEQ multiplex PCR, and TCRdb's table has in-frame clones only and misses some. Among about 2,200,000 clones listed, around 93% were seen once. Positive CCR7 selection of CD45RO-negative cells yielded the naive CD8 cells, and terminally differentiated effector memory CD45RA+ cells were excluded. Specimen: naive CD8+ T cells from PBMCs. These receptors all stem from a man aged 18 to 29 in good health. Some clones in this sample may be carry-over from other donors' samples.

The genes are TRBV27 and TRBJ2-7; D is possibly TRBD2 (6 bases). Germline assignment: CDR1 MNHEY and CDR2 SMNVEV (reference sequence). The CDR3 runs 16 residues. The V end was cut by 4 bases, the J end by 7 bases, with 23 bases between. Here the CDR3 reads CASSWGWGERPGEQYF. CDR3 in DNA: TGTGCCAGCAGTTGGGGATGGGGGGAGAGGCCGGGGGAGCAGTACTTC.

J is TRBJ1-4 and V is TRBV29-1; tentatively, D is TRBD1 (6 bases). From germline, CDR1 is SQVTM and CDR2 ANQGSEA. CDR3 length equals 14 residues. Deletions cut 6 bases from V and 10 bases from J, with 21 bases between. CDR3 sequence reads: CSVFMGGRDGKLFF. The CDR3 DNA follows: TGCAGCGTGTTTATGGGGGGGCGCGACGGAAAACTGTTTTTT.

The chain joins TRBV28 to TRBJ2-5, with D possibly being TRBD1 (6 bases). The CDR3 extends over 14 amino acids. Trimming took off 6 bases at V and 3 bases at J, with 14 bases between the two ends. CDR1 and CDR2 (germline): MDHEN, SYDVKM. The CDR3 loop is CASSTDRLEETQYF. The CDR3 nucleotides read TGTGCCAGCAGCACAGACAGGCTCGAAGAGACCCAGTACTTC.

Regarding this clone: This same CDR3 is encoded by further DNA sequences in the sample. This chain uses TRBV7-9 with TRBJ1-2, with D tentatively TRBD1 (5 bases). Germline CDR1 SEHNR, CDR2 FQNEAQ (reference sequence). V was pared by 4 bases and J by 4 bases, with 7 bases between. The CDR3 runs 12 residues. The CDR3 bases are TGTGCCAGCAGCTCGGGGGGCTATGGCTACACCTTC. Translating gives CASSSGGYGYTF.

The CDR3 sequence is CASRGLAQSTDTQYF. The CDR3 nucleotides are TGTGCCAGCAGAGGGCTAGCGCAAAGCACAGATACGCAGTATTTT. The chain links TRBV6-5 to TRBJ2-3; TRBD2 is a possible D gene (6 bases). This CDR3 contains 15 residues. Germline assignment: CDR1 MNHEY and CDR2 SVGAGI. Trimming shortened V by 6 bases and J by 0 bases, and 13 bases separated the two germline ends.

In this sample, this clone turned up a few times. The chain is built from TRBV15 and TRBJ2-7, with 10 bases that match TRBD2. Germline assignment: CDR1 LNHNV and CDR2 YYDKDF (reference sequence). V was clipped by 1 base and J by 4 bases; unmatched bases: 7. The CDR3 is 16 residues long. The CDR3 DNA reads TGTGCCACCAGCAGAGCAGTCAGCGGGAGGGGATACGAGCAGTACTTC. It is translated as CATSRAVSGRGYEQYF.

The rearrangement joins TRBV30 to TRBJ2-1; 11 bases agree with TRBD2. With V trimmed by 2 bases and J by 0 bases, 15 bases remained unmatched. This CDR3 has 20 residues. Germline V gene lookup returns CDR1 GTSNPN and CDR2 SVGIG (reference sequence). The CDR3 DNA reads as TGTGCCTGGAGTCCACTCGCCGGGACTAGCGGTCAACTCTCCTACAATGAGCAGTTCTTC. Translated, it gives CAWSPLAGTSGQLSYNEQFF. The full variable domain, in which reference TRBV30 and TRBJ2-1 provide the parts outside the CDR3, is SQTIHQWPATLVQPVGSPLSLECTVEGTSNPNLYWYRQAAGRGLQLLFYSVGIGQISSEVPQNLSASRPQDRQFILSSKKLLLSDSGFYLCAWSPLAGTSGQLSYNEQFFGPGTRLTVL.

The chain carries TRBV9 and TRBJ2-3, with D perhaps TRBD2 (6 bases). The CDR3 spans 14 residues. Trimming took 6 bases from V and 4 from J, leaving 15 bases between them. The germline V gene encodes CDR1 SGDLS and CDR2 YYNGEE. In DNA form, the CDR3 reads TGTGCCAGCACCTCCAAGGCGGGGTCAGATACGCAGTATTTT. Its protein product is CASTSKAGSDTQYF.

The rearrangement uses TRBV10-3 and TRBJ2-7, with 9 bases that match TRBD1. The CDR3 sequence is 19 residues long. V shed 0 bases and J 2 bases; nucleotides not matched to a gene: 14. Germline-derived CDR1 and CDR2 are ENHRY and SYGVKD. The CDR3 DNA is TGTGCCATCAGTGAGTCGAGGAAGGGCTTCGGACAGGGGCCCTACGAGCAGTACTTC. Translating it yields CAISESRKGFGQGPYEQYF.

The gene calls are TRBV15 and TRBJ1-5; weak D call: TRBD1 (5 bases). Trimming shortened V by 3 bases and J by 4 bases, and 13 bases separated the two germline ends. Germline lookup yields CDR1 LNHNV and CDR2 YYDKDF (reference sequence). The CDR3 length is 15 residues. The CDR3 sequence is CATSSDQGLNQPQHF. In nucleotides, the CDR3 is TGTGCCACCAGCAGTGATCAGGGCTTGAATCAGCCCCAGCATTTT.

The V and J genes are TRBV28 and TRBJ1-1, with D perhaps TRBD1 (5 bases). The germline gives CDR1 MDHEN, CDR2 SYDVKM. V gave up 3 bases and J gave up 4 bases, with 12 bases separating them. The CDR3 contains 14 residues. This chain's CDR3 is CASSFPGTRTEAFF. DNA of the CDR3: TGTGCCAGCAGTTTCCCAGGGACCCGCACTGAAGCTTTCTTT.

The sample holds a few counts of this clone. The chain employs TRBV19 and TRBJ2-7; tentatively, D is TRBD1 or TRBD2 (5 bases each). V lost 9 bases and J 7 bases, leaving 13 bases between the germline ends. Germline V CDR1 and CDR2: LNHDA, SQIVND (reference sequence). This CDR3 has 11 residues. The CDR3 sequence: CASGTAWEQYF. The CDR3 nucleotides are TGTGCCAGCGGGACGGCGTGGGAGCAGTACTTC.

As regards this clone: The same CDR3 can be traced to other DNA sequences in this sample. The V call is TRBV27, the J call TRBJ1-5, with D perhaps matching TRBD1 (5 bases). The CDR3 sequence is 14 residues long. With 8 bases removed from V and 2 bases from J, the gap between germline ends came to 13 bases. The germline CDR1 and CDR2 sequences are MNHEY and SMNVEV (reference sequence). CDR3 region: CASSLAGGNQPQHF. CDR3 bases: TGTGCCAGCTCCCTGGCGGGGGGCAATCAGCCCCAGCATTTT.

This clone was seen a single time. The V and J genes are TRBV27 and TRBJ2-2; the D call may be TRBD1 or TRBD2 (5 bases each). The CDR3 contains 14 residues. Germline assignment: CDR1 MNHEY and CDR2 SMNVEV (reference sequence). V gave up 3 bases and J gave up 6 bases, with 11 bases separating them. The CDR3 DNA is TGTGCCAGCAGTTTCGGGGCAGGCGCCGGGGAGCTGTTTTTT. Translating it yields CASSFGAGAGELFF.

The rearrangement uses TRBV23-1 and TRBJ2-7; D is unclear. TRBV23-1 is assigned to the ORF class and has an uncertain function. The CDR3 has 11 residues. Trimming shortened V by 7 bases and J by 0 bases, and 4 bases separated the two germline ends. The CDR3 DNA follows: TGCGCCAGCACCCCCTCCTACGAGCAGTACTTC. The encoded protein is CASTPSYEQYF.